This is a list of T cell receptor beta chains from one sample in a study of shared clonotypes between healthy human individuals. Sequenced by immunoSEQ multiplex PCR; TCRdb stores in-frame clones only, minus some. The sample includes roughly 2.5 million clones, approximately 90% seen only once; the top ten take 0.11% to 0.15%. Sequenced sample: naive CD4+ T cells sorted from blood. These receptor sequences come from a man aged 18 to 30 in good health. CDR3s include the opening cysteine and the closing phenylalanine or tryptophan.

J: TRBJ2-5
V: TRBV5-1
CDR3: CASSSGQPSETQYF

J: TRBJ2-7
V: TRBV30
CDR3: CAWATGTVSYEQYF

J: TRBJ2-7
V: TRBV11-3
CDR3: CASSPSGDRVFYEQYF

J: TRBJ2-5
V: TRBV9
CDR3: CASSFGVAGGSGETQYF

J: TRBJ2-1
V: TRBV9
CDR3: CASSVRGEPGQEQFF

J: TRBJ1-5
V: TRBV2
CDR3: CASTKGWGQPQHF

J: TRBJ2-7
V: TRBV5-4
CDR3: CASSYRQGFEQYF

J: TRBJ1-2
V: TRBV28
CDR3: CASSGTDRRGGYTF

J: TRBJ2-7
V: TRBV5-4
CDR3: CASSHRGQSSYEQYF

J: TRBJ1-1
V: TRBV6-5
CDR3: CASSYEGVRDTEAFF

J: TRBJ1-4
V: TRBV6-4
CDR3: CASSEWRAHKLFF

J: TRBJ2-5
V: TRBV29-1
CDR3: CSVVTGSGETQYF

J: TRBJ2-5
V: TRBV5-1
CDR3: CASSLGGTGETQYF

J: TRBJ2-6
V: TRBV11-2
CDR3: CASSFVATGANVLTF

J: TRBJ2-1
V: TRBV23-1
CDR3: CASSQTGGTFPNPHYEQFF

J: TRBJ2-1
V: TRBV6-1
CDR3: CASSGSSGFYNEQFF

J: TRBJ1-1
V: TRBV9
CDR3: CASNSGTAGEAFF

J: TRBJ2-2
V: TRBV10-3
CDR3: CAISELGTGELFF

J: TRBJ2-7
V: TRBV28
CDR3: CASSSATVPWEQYF

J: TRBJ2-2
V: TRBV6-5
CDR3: CACGRTTTGELFF

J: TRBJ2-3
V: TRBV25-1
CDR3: CASSDSSTDTQYF

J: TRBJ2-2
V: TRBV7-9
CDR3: CASRRDTNTGELFF

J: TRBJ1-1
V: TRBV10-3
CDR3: CAISVGSEAFF

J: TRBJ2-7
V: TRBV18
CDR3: CASSRLGGHEQYF

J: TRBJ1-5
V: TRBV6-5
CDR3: CASSPGHYNQPQHF

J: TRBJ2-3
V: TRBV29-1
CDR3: CSVLTPRQVTDTQYF

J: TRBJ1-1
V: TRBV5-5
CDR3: CASSRGRPEAFF

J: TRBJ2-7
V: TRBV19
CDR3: CASSEQSAYEQYF

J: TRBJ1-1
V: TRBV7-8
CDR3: CASSLVSGTGTMNTEAFF

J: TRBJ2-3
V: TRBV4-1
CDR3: CASSLMDRGPDTQYF

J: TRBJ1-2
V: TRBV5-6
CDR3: CASSLGSGQYYGYTF

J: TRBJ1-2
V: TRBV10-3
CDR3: CAISDEGSRNYGYTF

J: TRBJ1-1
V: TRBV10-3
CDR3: CAIRTRDSEAFF

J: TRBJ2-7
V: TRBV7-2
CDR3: CASSLASTTYEQYF

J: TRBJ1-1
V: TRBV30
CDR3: CAWSIRGDTEAFF

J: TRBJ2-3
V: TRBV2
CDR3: CASKTGGVDTQYF

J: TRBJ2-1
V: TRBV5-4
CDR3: CASSAQWGTYNEQFF

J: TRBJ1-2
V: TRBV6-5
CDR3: CASSYGPGGGYTF

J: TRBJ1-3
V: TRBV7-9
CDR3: CASSELPNTIYF

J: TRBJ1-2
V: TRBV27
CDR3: CASSLAALPNYGYTF

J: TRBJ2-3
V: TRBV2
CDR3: CASSGVGGGPSTDTQYF

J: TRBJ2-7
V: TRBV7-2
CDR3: CASSSSTGLEQYF